This T cell receptor (beta chain) was sequenced for a study of cytomegalovirus exposure and HLA in healthy donors. Whole-study context: Earlier sequencing of approximately 200 million T cells yielded 120 million or so unique TCR beta sequences. Study conclusions and caveats: For TCR beta chains, V- and J-gene trimming was later linked to a missense DCLRE1C variant.

The CDR3 runs to 15 residues. Trimming took off 0 bases at V and 0 bases at J, with 9 bases between the two ends. CDR1 is LNHNV and CDR2 is YYDKDF in the germline V gene (reference sequence). PCR used 60 Vbeta primers and 13 Jbeta primers. Per the study methods: Among the unique TCR beta chains that a later analysis counted, 70 million to 85 million in all, about 11 million were shared. Repertoires were generated with immunoSEQ multiplex PCR, while TCRdb's copy carries only in-frame clones and drops some. Clone size and V and J calls were adopted from that table, with D and trimming inferred from the DNA. This table has over 150,000 clones, around four fifths appearing once. Concerning this clone itself: Its cognate antigen is unknown.

This sequence originates from a man aged 50 or older in good health and CMV-seronegative. Sequenced sample: PBMCs. The chain carries TRBV15 and TRBJ2-7; D call uncertain. In nucleotides, the CDR3 is TGTGCCACCAGCAGAGATCCGGTTAGCTCCTACGAGCAGTACTTC. Translating it yields CATSRDPVSSYEQYF.